These 17 T cell receptor beta chains came from one sample sequenced in a study of blood T cells in healthy people across ages. Then a second PCR, running about 6 to 12 cycles, was carried out with a sample-barcoded 5' primer and a J-beta primer mix. In TCRdb, the 5' RACE reads were re-called with MiXCR into one record per CDR3 protein. Here the sample spans about 1,800,000 distinct CDR3 sequences, roughly 27% being singletons. The sample comprised blood. The receptors originated from a woman in her thirties in good health.

J is TRBJ2-3 and V is TRBV6-1; 9 bases agree with TRBD2. The CDR3 spans 17 residues. V trimming: 3 bases; J trimming: 4 bases; junction bases outside the gene matches: 11. Germline V gene sequence: CDR1 MNHNS, CDR2 SASEGT. This CDR3 is CASSEQPSGASADTQYF. In DNA, the CDR3 is TGTGCCAGCAGTGAGCAACCTAGCGGGGCCAGCGCAGATACGCAGTATTTT.

The rearrangement uses TRBV20-1 and TRBJ2-3, with D unclear. Germline-derived CDR1 and CDR2 are DFQATT and SNEGSKA (reference sequence). This CDR3 region has 13 residues. V dropped 5 bases and J dropped 2 bases, with 11 bases sitting between them. The CDR3 DNA is TGCAGTGCTGAGTCTTGGAACACAGATACGCAGTATTTT. It yields the protein CSAESWNTDTQYF.

On this clonotype itself: A read error is possible here, since a much larger clone lies one base away. This chain connects TRBV7-3 to TRBJ2-3; 12 bases are a match to TRBD2. The CDR3 extends over 16 amino acids. Germline V gene lookup returns CDR1 SGHTA and CDR2 FQGTGA. The CDR3 region has the DNA TGTGCCAGCAGCTTAAATGGGGGACTAGCGGGTGATATGCAGTATTTT. Its translation is CASSLNGGLAGDMQYF.

About this clonotype: With a much larger clone just one base away, this may be a read error. This sequence joins TRBV4-1 and TRBJ2-7; TRBD2 matches 7 bases. The CDR3 contains 15 residues. Germline-derived CDR1 and CDR2 are MGHRA and YSYEKL. V was pared by 1 base and J by 4 bases, with 7 bases of the junction left unmatched. CDR3 DNA: TGCGCCAGCAGCCAAGTCGGGAGGAAGAGTTACGAGCAGTACTTC. Translation: CASSQVGRKSYEQYF.

The gene calls are TRBV4-3 and TRBJ2-7, with 7 bases lining up with TRBD2. With 1 base clipped from V and 2 bases from J, the junction kept 5 bases outside the gene matches. Germline CDR1 reads LGHNA; CDR2 reads YSLEER. CDR3 size: 15 residues. CDR3 DNA sequence: TGCGCCAGCAGCCAAGGGCTAGCGGAGGCCTACGAGCAGTACTTC. This sequence encodes CASSQGLAEAYEQYF.

This clonotype was counted only a few times. The chain recombines TRBV28 with TRBJ2-7, with 9 bases fitting TRBD1. The DNA matches TRBJ2-5 better at its end, which makes the J call doubtful. The CDR3 runs to 15 residues. The germline gives CDR1 MDHEN, CDR2 SYDVKM. CDR3 loop: CASSSGTGPRETQYF. The DNA of the CDR3 is TGTGCCAGCAGTTCAGGGACAGGGCCTCGGGAGACCCAGTACTTC.

This clonotype was seen many times. This chain uses TRBV29-1 with TRBJ2-3; 11 bases map to TRBD2. V lost 6 bases to trimming and J lost 2 bases; unmatched junction nucleotides: 4. The CDR3 runs to 14 residues. Germline V lookup: CDR1 SQVTM, CDR2 ANQGSEA. CDR3 loop: CSVSGLAVTDTQYF. DNA of the CDR3: TGCAGCGTGTCGGGACTAGCGGTCACAGATACGCAGTATTTT.

This clonotype was counted many times. V is TRBV24-1 and J is TRBJ2-1; weak D call: TRBD2 (8 bases). Germline lookup yields CDR1 KGHDR and CDR2 SFDVKD. The CDR3 extends over 18 amino acids. The V and J ends lost 1 base and 7 bases respectively, with 22 bases between them. CDR3 DNA sequence: TGTGCCACCAGTGATTTCGGGGGGGACAGCTCACGACCGAATGAGCAGTTCTTC. Protein product: CATSDFGGDSSRPNEQFF.

This clonotype was detected only a few times. This chain links TRBV2 with TRBJ1-1; D uncertain. Deletions cut 6 bases from V and 5 bases from J, with 10 bases between. The germline gives CDR1 SNHLY, CDR2 FYNNEI. CDR3 length equals 12 residues. CDR3 in DNA: TGTGCCAGCAGCCGGGCCTGGACTGAAGCTTTCTTT. Amino acids: CASSRAWTEAFF.

This clonotype occurred many times. The chain has TRBV24-1 and TRBJ1-2; TRBD1 is a possible D gene (6 bases). The CDR3 runs to 13 residues. Trimming shortened V by 5 bases and J by 7 bases, and 13 bases separated the two germline ends. Germline CDR1 and CDR2: KGHDR and SFDVKD. Written as DNA, the CDR3 is TGTGCCACCAGTGCCTCGACAGGTTTTGGCTACACCTTC. Protein: CATSASTGFGYTF.

This clonotype appeared a few times. V usage is TRBV7-2 and J usage is TRBJ2-7; TRBD2 agrees at 7 bases. The ends lost 1 base at V and 2 bases at J; junction bases unmatched: 5. The CDR3 has 15 amino acids. CDR1 is SGHTA and CDR2 is FQGNSA in the germline V gene. The CDR3 here is CASSLEGGTTYEQYF. The CDR3 DNA reads as TGTGCCAGCAGCTTAGAGGGCGGGACTACCTACGAGCAGTACTTC.

The table lists this clonotype with many counts. This chain joins TRBV6-6 and TRBJ1-6; 12 nucleotides match TRBD1. This CDR3 spans 15 amino acids. Germline trimming cut 5 bases from V and 10 bases from J; bases unmatched to any gene: 6. The germline gives CDR1 MNHNY, CDR2 SVGAGI (reference sequence). CDR3 residues: CASSRTGTGGSPLHF. The CDR3 DNA reads as TGTGCCAGCAGTCGCACCGGGACAGGGGGCTCACCCCTCCACTTT.

With regard to this clonotype: This clone may be a read error of a much larger clone one base away. J is TRBJ2-1 and V is TRBV7-2, with TRBD1 matching 7 bases. The V gene's germline CDR1 is SGHTA and CDR2 FQGNSA. The CDR3 runs to 16 residues. The ends lost 5 bases at V and 13 bases at J; junction bases unmatched: 20. The CDR3 loop reads CASSTQGQIAKNIQFF. The DNA of the CDR3 is TGTGCCAGCAGCACCCAGGGACAGATAGCCAAAAACATTCAGTTCTTC.

This clonotype was seen many times. The chain carries TRBV20-1 and TRBJ2-5, with D hard to call. V gave up 0 bases and J gave up 4 bases, with 9 bases separating them. Germline V gene sequence: CDR1 DFQATT, CDR2 SNEGSKA (reference sequence). This CDR3 has 13 amino acids. This chain's CDR3 is CSAREEGPETQYF. CDR3 coding DNA: TGCAGTGCTAGAGAGGAAGGCCCAGAGACCCAGTACTTC.

The chain uses TRBV3-1 and TRBJ2-3; D may match TRBD1 or TRBD2 (5 bases each). V lost 4 bases and J lost 3, with 14 bases in between. The germline V gene encodes CDR1 LGHDT and CDR2 YNNKEL (reference sequence). CDR3 length: 15 residues. Here the CDR3 DNA reads TGTGCCAGCAGCCCCTCCGGGACGGAAACAGATACGCAGTATTTT. Its translation is CASSPSGTETDTQYF.

J is TRBJ1-2 and V is TRBV4-1; D is ambiguous. The V end lost 0 bases, the J end lost 4 bases, and 18 bases lay between the germline ends. The CDR3 covers 17 residues. Germline assignment: CDR1 MGHRA and CDR2 YSYEKL. The CDR3 DNA reads TGCGCCAGCAGCCAAGACGGTCCCTCGAGGAGTCTCTATGGCTACACCTTC. Protein product: CASSQDGPSRSLYGYTF.

This clonotype was recorded once. The gene calls are TRBV10-1 and TRBJ1-1, with D hard to call. CDR3 length equals 14 residues. CDR1 and CDR2 (germline): WNHNN, SYGVQD (reference sequence). V was trimmed by 4 bases and J by 4 bases, leaving 13 bases between them. CDR3 protein: CASSGSDRGTEAFF. CDR3 DNA: TGCGCCAGCAGTGGGTCAGATCGGGGCACTGAAGCTTTCTTT.